This T cell receptor (beta chain) stems from a study of post-analysis software for immune sequencing data. Overall study results and limits: Elevated frequency relative to controls characterized several TRBV segments in patients, TRBV5-6, TRBV5-1 and TRBV20-1 among them.

A remark on this clonotype: Its antigen is unknown.

TCR beta libraries were prepared from cDNA with unique molecular identifiers. MiXCR, run by TCRdb on the PCR reads, gives a single entry per CDR3 protein. The data hold roughly 650,000 distinct CDR3 sequences, with over 45% observed a single time. Unmatched junction bases numbered 5, after V lost 8 bases and J lost 2 bases. CDR1 is ENHRY and CDR2 is SYGVKD in the germline V gene. This CDR3 contains 13 residues. Sequencing was carried out using blood. The V and J genes are TRBV10-3 and TRBJ2-7, with TRBD1 matching over 8 bases. The sequence was obtained from a girl aged 2-15 years with multiple sclerosis. In DNA, the CDR3 is TGTGCCATCGGGGGACAGGAAACCTACGAGCAGTACTTC. Its translation is CAIGGQETYEQYF.